The 7 T cell receptor beta chains presented below share a single source sample, sequenced in a study of blood T cell repertoires in COVID-19 (dated by TCRdb to about 2020). Library generation was performed with the immunoSEQ multiplex PCR assay. Drawn from immuneACCESS, this table holds only the in-frame rearrangements with V and J called that TCRdb kept. Clones are partly lost; checked studies trace under half to an unresolved V gene and leave the rest unexplained. The sample table lists roughly 200,000 clones, around nine tenths of them with a count of one. Jointly, the top ten make up approximately 6.2% of the sample. The specimen sequenced was peripheral blood. The origin of the receptors is a man between 60 and 70 years old who had recovered from COVID-19.

The V and J genes are TRBV5-4 and TRBJ2-1; 9 positions agree with TRBD2. The CDR3 extends over 15 amino acids. Per the germline V gene, CDR1 is SGHNT and CDR2 is YYREEE (reference sequence). Trimming took 4 bases from V and 6 from J; bases not matched to a gene: 8. CDR3 loop: CASSLGLASGNEQFF. The CDR3 DNA reads TGTGCCAGCAGCCTGGGACTAGCATCCGGCAATGAGCAGTTCTTC.

This clone occurred once. This chain links TRBV5-1 with TRBJ2-1; 12 bases are a match to TRBD2. The CDR3 covers 15 residues. Germline values: CDR1 SGHRS, CDR2 YFSETQ. V was clipped by 4 bases and J by 6 bases; unmatched bases: 5. CDR3 sequence (DNA): TGCGCCAGCAGCCTACCTAGCGGGAGGGGCAATGAGCAGTTCTTC. It translates to CASSLPSGRGNEQFF.

The V call is TRBV6-1, the J call TRBJ2-3, with 11 positions matching TRBD2. The CDR3 consists of 16 residues. Trimming took 4 bases from V and 4 from J; bases not matched to a gene: 7. Germline CDR1 MNHNS, CDR2 SASEGT. CDR3 DNA: TGTGCCAGCAGTGTATTCACTAGCGGGGGTTCAGATACGCAGTATTTT. This encodes CASSVFTSGGSDTQYF.

This CDR3 reads CATSDLLTGADTQYF. Written as DNA, the CDR3 is TGTGCCACCAGTGATCTCCTGACAGGGGCGGATACGCAGTATTTT. The chain joins TRBV24-1 to TRBJ2-3; 8 bases line up with TRBD1. Germline loops: CDR1 KGHDR, CDR2 SFDVKD. With 3 bases clipped from V and 6 bases from J, the junction kept 7 bases outside the gene matches. CDR3 length equals 15 residues.

V usage is TRBV2 and J usage is TRBJ1-4; perhaps TRBD1 as D (6 bases). Germline V lookup: CDR1 SNHLY, CDR2 FYNNEI. The CDR3 totals 12 residues. Trimming took 11 bases from V and 7 from J, leaving 14 bases between them. The chain's CDR3 is CALGGLGEKLFF. CDR3 nucleotides: TGTGCCTTGGGGGGGCTGGGTGAAAAACTGTTTTTT. Complete variable domain (other parts from reference TRBV2 and TRBJ1-4): EPEVTQTPSHQVTQMGQEVILRCVPISNHLYFYWYRQILGQKVEFLVSFYNNEISEKSEIFDDQFSVERPDGSNFTLKIRSTKLEDSAMYFCALGGLGEKLFFGSGTQLSVL.

The chain combines TRBV19 with TRBJ2-2; TRBD1 matches 8 bases. Germline values: CDR1 LNHDA, CDR2 SQIVND (reference sequence). This CDR3 is built from 15 residues. The ends lost 8 bases at V and 5 bases at J; junction bases unmatched: 10. The CDR3 is CASLDRGGGTGELFF. The CDR3 coding sequence is TGTGCCAGTCTTGACAGGGGAGGAGGAACCGGGGAGCTGTTTTTT.

The chain couples TRBV27 to TRBJ2-7, with TRBD1 identical over 8 bases. Germline CDR1 and CDR2: MNHEY and SMNVEV (reference sequence). After removal of 1 base from V and 2 bases from J, the junction contained 13 bases not matched to a gene. This CDR3 has 18 residues. CDR3 sequence: CASSLYPPGQGSPYEQYF. The CDR3 DNA reads as TGTGCCAGCAGTTTATATCCCCCCGGACAGGGTTCCCCCTACGAGCAGTACTTC.